The 20 T cell receptor beta chains given below trace back to one sample, sequenced in a study of T cell repertoires in cytomegalovirus infection. The antigens these receptors bind are not known. TCRdb re-analysed the reads in MiXCR, keeping a single row per CDR3 protein. The sample yields around 300,000 distinct CDR3 sequences, around 25% seen once. Sequenced here: cultured PBMCs, sampled from culture after CMV antigen stimulation. The source of these receptors is a human donor in good health (CMV status not recorded). Some clones in this sample may be carry-over from other donors' samples.

This CDR3 is CASNPGTTRYNEQFF. Written as DNA, the CDR3 is TGTGCCAGCAACCCCGGGACTACCCGATACAATGAGCAGTTCTTC. The rearrangement links TRBV11-2 to TRBJ2-1, with 7 positions matching TRBD2. Germline CDR1 SGHAT, CDR2 FQNNGV. The V segment lost 7 bases and the J segment 4 bases; nucleotides outside the gene matches: 10. This CDR3 is built from 15 residues.

The gene calls are TRBV19 and TRBJ1-4; tentatively, D is TRBD1 (6 bases). V dropped 5 bases and J dropped 0 bases, with 10 bases sitting between them. This CDR3 is 15 amino acids long. Germline V gene data show CDR1 as LNHDA and CDR2 as SQIVND (reference sequence). CDR3 loop: CASSGRGSTNEKLFF. The CDR3 bases are TGTGCCAGTAGTGGCAGGGGCTCAACTAATGAAAAACTGTTTTTT.

This clonotype was counted only a few times. V usage is TRBV5-4 and J usage is TRBJ2-1, with D unresolved. The CDR3 is 13 amino acids. The germline V and J ends were trimmed by 1 base and 8 bases, with 10 bases remaining between them. Per germline, CDR1 SGHNT and CDR2 YYREEE (reference sequence). CDR3 coding DNA: TGTGCCAGCAGCTTGAATGAGGTCTATGAGCAGTTCTTC. Protein sequence: CASSLNEVYEQFF.

This clonotype was seen only a few times. The chain joins TRBV6-1 to TRBJ2-3; D perhaps matches TRBD1 (7 bases). The CDR3 covers 15 residues. Trimming left V 10 bases short and J 2 bases short, with 19 bases between. Germline V CDR1 and CDR2: MNHNS, SASEGT. CDR3 loop: CATRDLDRFTDTQYF. The CDR3, as DNA: TGTGCCACCAGGGACTTGGACAGGTTCACAGATACGCAGTATTTT.

The chain carries TRBV24-1 and TRBJ2-6; D is unresolved. The CDR3 is 16 residues long. V dropped 3 bases and J dropped 4 bases, with 12 bases sitting between them. From germline, CDR1 is KGHDR and CDR2 SFDVKD. The CDR3 protein is CATSDPWRAGANVLTF. Written as DNA, the CDR3 is TGTGCCACCAGTGATCCTTGGCGTGCAGGGGCCAACGTCCTGACTTTC.

This chain uses TRBV20-1 with TRBJ2-1, with 10 bases lining up with TRBD2. Germline trimming cut 6 bases from V and 6 bases from J; bases unmatched to any gene: 5. CDR3 length equals 13 residues. Per germline, CDR1 DFQATT and CDR2 SNEGSKA (reference sequence). The CDR3 protein is CSADRTSGNEQFF. The CDR3 coding sequence is TGCAGTGCCGACCGGACTAGCGGCAATGAGCAGTTCTTC.

This sequence joins TRBV19 and TRBJ2-1, with 12 bases identical to TRBD2. In germline, CDR1 is LNHDA, CDR2 SQIVND (reference sequence). The J segment lost 0 bases and the V segment lost 6 bases, leaving 3 bases of the junction unmatched. CDR3 length: 16 residues. CDR3 bases: TGTGCCAGTAGACCGACTAGCGGGAGCTCCTACAATGAGCAGTTCTTC. It is translated as CASRPTSGSSYNEQFF.

The chain is built from TRBV7-3 and TRBJ2-1; no firm D call. The CDR3 is 13 amino acids. Per the germline V gene, CDR1 is SGHTA and CDR2 is FQGTGA. With 1 base removed from V and 8 bases from J, the gap between germline ends came to 9 bases. The CDR3 nucleotides are TGTGCCAGCAGCTTAAGGAGAAGCGATGAGCAGTTCTTC. Amino acid sequence: CASSLRRSDEQFF.

This sequence joins TRBV24-1 and TRBJ2-2, with D possibly called TRBD1 or TRBD2 (6 bases each). The CDR3 is 15 amino acids. V lost 6 bases to trimming and J lost 1 base, with 11 bases between them. The germline V gene encodes CDR1 KGHDR and CDR2 SFDVKD. The DNA of the CDR3 is TGTGCCACCAGTCCAGGGGAGGAGAACACCGGGGAGCTGTTTTTT. Translated, it gives CATSPGEENTGELFF.

The rearrangement uses TRBV6-5 and TRBJ1-3, with a weak D call TRBD1 (5 bases). V lost 1 base and J 0 bases, leaving 7 bases between the germline ends. Germline V gene lookup returns CDR1 MNHEY and CDR2 SVGAGI. This CDR3 has 15 residues. The CDR3 region is CASSYWGDSGNTIYF. As DNA, the CDR3 is TGTGCCAGCAGTTACTGGGGGGACTCTGGAAACACCATATATTTT.

This clonotype occurred a few times. This sequence joins TRBV6-1 and TRBJ2-5; D possibly corresponds to TRBD1 (5 bases). Germline CDR1 and CDR2: MNHNS and SASEGT. The CDR3 spans 14 residues. The V gene lost 5 bases and the J gene lost 1 base, with 11 bases spanning the gap. The CDR3, as DNA: TGTGCCAGCAGTTCCGACAGTCGCCAAGAGACCCAGTACTTC. Its translation: CASSSDSRQETQYF.

This clonotype has just a few counts. CDR3 in amino acids: CASTPSGQETQYF. CDR3 sequence (DNA): TGTGCCAGCACTCCTAGCGGGCAAGAGACCCAGTACTTC. The V gene is TRBV6-2 or TRBV6-3, the J gene TRBJ2-5; 8 positions match TRBD2. The CDR3 is 13 amino acids. J was trimmed by 2 bases and V by 7 bases; bases with no gene match: 3. The germline V gene encodes CDR1 MNHEY and CDR2 SVGEGT.

This clonotype turned up a few times. The J gene is TRBJ1-2, the V gene TRBV29-1, with D tentatively TRBD1 (5 bases). The germline CDR1 and CDR2 sequences are SQVTM and ANQGSEA. There are 14 residues in the CDR3. The V end lost 5 bases, the J end lost 4 bases, and 17 bases lay between the germline ends. The CDR3 DNA is TGCAGCGTTTTGTCTCAGAGGGGAAGCTATGGCTACACCTTC. It translates to CSVLSQRGSYGYTF.

The sample holds a few counts of this clonotype. This chain links TRBV7-6 with TRBJ2-1; D might be TRBD1 or TRBD2, each matching 5 bases. The CDR3 contains 18 residues. Per the germline V gene, CDR1 is SGHVS and CDR2 is FNYEAQ. V lost 1 base to trimming and J lost 3 bases, with 19 bases between them. The CDR3 is CASSLGLLRGVNYNEQFF. In DNA form, the CDR3 reads TGTGCCAGCAGCTTAGGACTACTAAGGGGAGTGAACTACAATGAGCAGTTCTTC.

This clonotype showed up just a few times. The rearrangement joins TRBV5-5 to TRBJ2-3; possible D gene TRBD2, 5 bases. Germline loops: CDR1 SGHKS, CDR2 YYEKEE (reference sequence). This CDR3 is built from 16 residues. Trimming left V 4 bases short and J 1 base short, with 16 bases between. The chain's CDR3 is CASSNPREIGTDTQYF. CDR3 DNA sequence: TGTGCCAGCAGCAACCCGAGGGAAATCGGCACAGATACGCAGTATTTT.

V and J are TRBV7-4 and TRBJ2-6, with D perhaps TRBD1 (6 bases). This CDR3 region has 18 residues. Looked up from germline, CDR1 is SGHVT and CDR2 is SQSDAQ. The V gene lost 8 bases and the J gene lost 2 bases, with 22 bases spanning the gap. CDR3 region: CASAKGKGTYPGANVLTF. In DNA form, the CDR3 reads TGTGCCAGCGCGAAAGGGAAAGGGACATACCCTGGGGCCAACGTCCTGACTTTC.

Only a few counts were recorded for this clonotype. The chain employs TRBV7-2 and TRBJ2-7; possibly TRBD2 for D (5 bases). CDR3 length: 15 residues. Germline CDR1 reads SGHTA; CDR2 reads FQGNSA. Trimming pared 4 bases from V and 2 bases from J, leaving 15 bases between. As DNA, the CDR3 is TGTGCCAGCAGCTCCGGGGAAGCGGTTACCTACGAGCAGTACTTC. This translates into CASSSGEAVTYEQYF.

This clonotype occurred a few times. This chain links TRBV6-6 with TRBJ1-1, with 7 bases lining up with TRBD1. Germline V gene data show CDR1 as MNHNY and CDR2 as SVGAGI (reference sequence). CDR3 size: 14 residues. V was clipped by 6 bases and J by 4 bases; unmatched bases: 8. CDR3 DNA: TGTGCCAGCAGCCATCTAGGGGGCGCCACTGAAGCTTTCTTT. Its protein is CASSHLGGATEAFF.

This chain uses TRBV7-2 with TRBJ1-6, with TRBD1 as a possible D gene (5 bases). The germline gives CDR1 SGHTA, CDR2 FQGNSA. This CDR3 is built from 14 residues. Trimming shortened V by 3 bases and J by 5 bases, and 8 bases separated the two germline ends. The CDR3 region is CASSFPRDNSPLHF. As DNA, the CDR3 is TGTGCCAGCAGCTTCCCCAGGGATAATTCACCCCTCCACTTT. Full variable domain (missing parts from reference TRBV7-2 and TRBJ1-6): GAGVSQSPSNKVTEKGKDVELRCDPISGHTALYWYRQSLGQGLEFLIYFQGNSAPDKSGLPSDRFSAERTGGSVSTLTIQRTQQEDSAVYLCASSFPRDNSPLHFGNGTRLTVT.

The CDR3 sequence is CSARAQSDSLNTEAFF. In DNA form, the CDR3 reads TGCAGTGCTAGAGCGCAGTCGGACAGCCTGAACACTGAAGCTTTCTTT. The chain links TRBV20-1 to TRBJ1-1, with D possibly TRBD1 on 6 matching bases. Germline V gene lookup returns CDR1 DFQATT and CDR2 SNEGSKA (reference sequence). The ends were cut back, 1 base at V and 0 bases at J, with 15 bases in the middle. The CDR3 spans 16 residues.